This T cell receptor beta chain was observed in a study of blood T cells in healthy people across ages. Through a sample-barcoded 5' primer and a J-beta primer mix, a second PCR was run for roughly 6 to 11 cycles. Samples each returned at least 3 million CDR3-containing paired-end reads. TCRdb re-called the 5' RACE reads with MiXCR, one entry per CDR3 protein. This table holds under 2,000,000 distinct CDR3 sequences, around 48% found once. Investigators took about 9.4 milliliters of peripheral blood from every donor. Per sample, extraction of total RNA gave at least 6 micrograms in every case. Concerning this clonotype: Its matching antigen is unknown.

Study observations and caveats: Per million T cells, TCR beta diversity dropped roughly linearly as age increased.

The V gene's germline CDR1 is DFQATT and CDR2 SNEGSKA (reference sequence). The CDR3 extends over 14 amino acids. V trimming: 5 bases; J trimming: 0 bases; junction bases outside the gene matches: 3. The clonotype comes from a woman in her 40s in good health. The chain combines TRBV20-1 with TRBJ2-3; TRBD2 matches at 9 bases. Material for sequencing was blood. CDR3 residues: CSALAGASTDTQYF. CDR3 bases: TGCAGTGCTTTAGCGGGGGCGAGCACAGATACGCAGTATTTT.